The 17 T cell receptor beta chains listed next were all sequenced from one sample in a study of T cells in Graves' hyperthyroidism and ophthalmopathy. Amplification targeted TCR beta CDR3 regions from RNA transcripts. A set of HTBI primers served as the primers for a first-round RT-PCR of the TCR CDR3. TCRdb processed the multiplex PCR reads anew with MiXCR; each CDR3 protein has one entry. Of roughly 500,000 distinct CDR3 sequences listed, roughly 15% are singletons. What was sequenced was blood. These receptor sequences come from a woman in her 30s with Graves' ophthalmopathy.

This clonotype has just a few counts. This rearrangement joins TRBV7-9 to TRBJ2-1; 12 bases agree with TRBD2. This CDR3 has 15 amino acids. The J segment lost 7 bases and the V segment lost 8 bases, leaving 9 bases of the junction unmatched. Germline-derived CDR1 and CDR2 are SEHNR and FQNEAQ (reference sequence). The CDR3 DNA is TGTGCCAGCGTCCAACTAGCGGGAGGAATAAATGAGCAGTTCTTC. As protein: CASVQLAGGINEQFF.

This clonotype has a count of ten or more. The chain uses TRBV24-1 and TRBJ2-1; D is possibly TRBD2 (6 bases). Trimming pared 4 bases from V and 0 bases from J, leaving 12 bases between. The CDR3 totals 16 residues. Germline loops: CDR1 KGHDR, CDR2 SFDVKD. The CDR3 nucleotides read TGTGCCACCAGTGAGTCGGGACTTAGCTCCTACAATGAGCAGTTCTTC. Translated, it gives CATSESGLSSYNEQFF.

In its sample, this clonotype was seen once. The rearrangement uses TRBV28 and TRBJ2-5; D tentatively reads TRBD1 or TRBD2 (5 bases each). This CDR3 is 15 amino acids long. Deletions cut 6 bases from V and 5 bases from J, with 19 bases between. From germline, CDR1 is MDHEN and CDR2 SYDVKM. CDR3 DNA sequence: TGTGCCAGCAGCTCGAGGGACCGCGAGGTCGAGACCCAGTACTTC. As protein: CASSSRDREVETQYF.

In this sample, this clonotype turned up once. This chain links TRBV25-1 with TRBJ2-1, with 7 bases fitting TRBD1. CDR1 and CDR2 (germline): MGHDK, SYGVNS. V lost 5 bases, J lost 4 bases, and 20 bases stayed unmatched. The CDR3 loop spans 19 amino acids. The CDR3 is CASSKWEDRQGDVYNEQFF. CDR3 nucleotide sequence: TGTGCCAGCAGTAAGTGGGAAGATCGACAGGGTGACGTATACAATGAGCAGTTCTTC. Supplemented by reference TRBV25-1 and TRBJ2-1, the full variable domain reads EADIYQTPRYLVIGTGKKITLECSQTMGHDKMYWYQQDPGMELHLIHYSYGVNSTEKGDLSSESTVSRIRTEHFPLTLESARPSHTSQYLCASSKWEDRQGDVYNEQFFGPGTRLTVL.

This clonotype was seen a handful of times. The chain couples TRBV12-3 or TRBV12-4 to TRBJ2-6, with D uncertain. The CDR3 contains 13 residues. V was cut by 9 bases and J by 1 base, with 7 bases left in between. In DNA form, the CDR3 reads TGTGCCAGTAAGACTTCTGGGGCCAACGTCCTGACTTTC. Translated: CASKTSGANVLTF.

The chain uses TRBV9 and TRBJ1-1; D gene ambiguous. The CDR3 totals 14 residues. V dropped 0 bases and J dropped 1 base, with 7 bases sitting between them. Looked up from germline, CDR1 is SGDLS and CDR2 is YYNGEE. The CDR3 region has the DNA TGTGCCAGCAGCGTAGATTATGGGAACACTGAAGCTTTCTTT. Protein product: CASSVDYGNTEAFF.

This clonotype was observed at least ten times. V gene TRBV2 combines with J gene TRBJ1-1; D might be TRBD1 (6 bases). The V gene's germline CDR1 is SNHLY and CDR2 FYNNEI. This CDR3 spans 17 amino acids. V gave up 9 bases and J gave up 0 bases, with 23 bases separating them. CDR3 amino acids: CASQITGLRDLNTEAFF. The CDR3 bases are TGTGCCAGTCAGATTACAGGGCTAAGGGATCTGAACACTGAAGCTTTCTTT.

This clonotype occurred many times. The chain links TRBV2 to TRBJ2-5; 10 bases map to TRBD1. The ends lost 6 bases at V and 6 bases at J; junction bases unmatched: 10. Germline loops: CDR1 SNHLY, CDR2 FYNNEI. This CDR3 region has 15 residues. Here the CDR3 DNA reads TGTGCCAGCAGGATAGACAGGGGGCGCTTTAAGACCCAGTACTTC. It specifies CASRIDRGRFKTQYF.

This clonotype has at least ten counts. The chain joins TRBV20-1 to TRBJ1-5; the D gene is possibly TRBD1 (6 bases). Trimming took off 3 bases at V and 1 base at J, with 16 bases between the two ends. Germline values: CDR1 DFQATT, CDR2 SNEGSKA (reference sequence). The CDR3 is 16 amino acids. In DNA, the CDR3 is TGCAGTGCTAGCAGGGGAGCCAGGGGAAGCAATCAGCCCCAGCATTTT. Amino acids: CSASRGARGSNQPQHF.

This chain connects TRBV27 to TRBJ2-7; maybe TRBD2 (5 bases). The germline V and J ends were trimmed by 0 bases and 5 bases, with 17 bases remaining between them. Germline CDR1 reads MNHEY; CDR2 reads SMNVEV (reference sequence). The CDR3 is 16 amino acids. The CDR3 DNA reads TGTGCCAGCAGTTTATCGGTTGGGGAGAAACTGGACGAGCAGTACTTC. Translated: CASSLSVGEKLDEQYF.

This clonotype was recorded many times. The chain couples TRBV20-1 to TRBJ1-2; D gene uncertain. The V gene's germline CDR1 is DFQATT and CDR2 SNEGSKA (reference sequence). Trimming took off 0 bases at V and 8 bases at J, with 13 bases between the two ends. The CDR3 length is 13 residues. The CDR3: CSARETRTYGYTF. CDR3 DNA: TGCAGTGCTAGAGAGACCAGGACGTACGGCTACACCTTC.

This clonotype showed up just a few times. Here the CDR3 DNA reads TGCGCCAGCAGCCAAGATGTGGCAGGGGGCGCAGATACGCAGTATTTT. This encodes CASSQDVAGGADTQYF. J is TRBJ2-3 and V is TRBV4-1, with 8 bases matching TRBD1. The CDR3 extends over 16 amino acids. The germline V gene has CDR1 MGHRA and CDR2 YSYEKL. The ends lost 0 bases at V and 4 bases at J; junction bases unmatched: 6.

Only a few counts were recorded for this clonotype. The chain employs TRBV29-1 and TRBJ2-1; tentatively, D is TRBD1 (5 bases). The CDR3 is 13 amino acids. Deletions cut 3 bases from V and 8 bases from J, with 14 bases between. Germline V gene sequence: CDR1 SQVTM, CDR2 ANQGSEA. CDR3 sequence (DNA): TGCAGCGTTGAGCAGGGCGGCCTCCATGAGCAGTTCTTC. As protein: CSVEQGGLHEQFF.

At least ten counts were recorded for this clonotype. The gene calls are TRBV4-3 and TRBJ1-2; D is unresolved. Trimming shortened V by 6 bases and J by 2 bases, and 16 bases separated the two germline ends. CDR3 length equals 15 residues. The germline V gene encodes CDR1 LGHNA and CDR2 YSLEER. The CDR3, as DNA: TGCGCCAGCAGGCCCGCGGGGAGCCAGAACTATGGCTACACCTTC. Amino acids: CASRPAGSQNYGYTF.

CDR3: CAWSGPGTGNQPQHF. In DNA form, the CDR3 reads TGTGCCTGGAGTGGACCGGGGACAGGGAATCAGCCCCAGCATTTT. The rearrangement links TRBV30 to TRBJ1-5; 9 positions match TRBD1. The CDR3 is 15 amino acids. The ends lost 1 base at V and 4 bases at J; junction bases unmatched: 5. The V gene's germline CDR1 is GTSNPN and CDR2 SVGIG (reference sequence). The full variable domain, with the rest looked up from reference TRBV30 and TRBJ1-5, is SQTIHQWPATLVQPVGSPLSLECTVEGTSNPNLYWYRQAAGRGLQLLFYSVGIGQISSEVPQNLSASRPQDRQFILSSKKLLLSDSGFYLCAWSGPGTGNQPQHFGDGTRLSIL.

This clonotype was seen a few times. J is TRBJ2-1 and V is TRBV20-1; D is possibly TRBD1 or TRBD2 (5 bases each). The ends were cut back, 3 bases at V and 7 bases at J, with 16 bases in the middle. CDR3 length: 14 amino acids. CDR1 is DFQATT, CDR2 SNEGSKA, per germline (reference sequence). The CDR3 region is CSASDAIWGNEQFF. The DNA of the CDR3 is TGCAGTGCTAGTGATGCTATTTGGGGGAATGAGCAGTTCTTC.

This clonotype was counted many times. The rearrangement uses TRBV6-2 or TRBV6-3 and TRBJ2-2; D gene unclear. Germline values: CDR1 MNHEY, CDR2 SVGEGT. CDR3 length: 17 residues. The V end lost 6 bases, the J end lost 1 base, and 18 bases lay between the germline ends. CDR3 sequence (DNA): TGTGCCAGCAGAAAGACCGCAGCACGGAAGAACACCGGGGAGCTGTTTTTT. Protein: CASRKTAARKNTGELFF.